This TCR beta chain appears in the sequencing data of a study of identifying expanded T cells in peripheral blood. Study-wide points: Clone count variance between approximately 2-week samples rose with total template count. Over two and four weeks, about 15 and 18 clones changed, versus around 1.3 between replicates.

With respect to this clone: No antigen is known for it.

Germline V CDR1 and CDR2: MNHEY, SMNVEV (reference sequence). V trimming: 6 bases; J trimming: 10 bases; junction bases outside the gene matches: 17. The CDR3 spans 17 residues. During the collection period, no donor immune events like infections were recorded. Clones were sequenced by immunoSEQ multiplex PCR, and TCRdb holds only the in-frame ones, with some missing. Of some 65,000 clones in the sample, about 85% were seen once. The clonotype originates from a person aged 18 to 70 in good health. Material: blood. V is TRBV27 and J is TRBJ2-1, with TRBD1 matching 11 bases. Here the CDR3 DNA reads TGTGCCAGCAGACCCCGGGACAGGGGGTTCCGAGGGAGGGAGCAGTTCTTC. This translates into CASRPRDRGFRGREQFF.